The present T cell receptor beta chain was sequenced within a study of T cell changes during pregnancy in multiple sclerosis. This CDR3 is 16 amino acids long. CDR1 is GTSNPN and CDR2 is SVGIG in the germline V gene (reference sequence). V shed 3 bases, J shed 4 bases, and the junction held 10 bases outside the gene matches. Sequenced by immunoSEQ multiplex PCR; TCRdb stores in-frame clones only, minus some. The data contain about 30,000 clones, about nine tenths of them singletons. This chain connects TRBV30 to TRBJ2-2; 8 nucleotides match TRBD2. Here the sequenced sample was CD4+ T cells from peripheral blood mononuclear cells, taken in the second trimester of pregnancy. This receptor was identified in a female donor in good health, enrolled as a control in a pregnancy study. The CDR3 protein is CAWSQVSGVGTGELFF. As DNA, the CDR3 is TGTGCCTGGAGCCAAGTTAGCGGGGTTGGCACCGGGGAGCTGTTTTTT.